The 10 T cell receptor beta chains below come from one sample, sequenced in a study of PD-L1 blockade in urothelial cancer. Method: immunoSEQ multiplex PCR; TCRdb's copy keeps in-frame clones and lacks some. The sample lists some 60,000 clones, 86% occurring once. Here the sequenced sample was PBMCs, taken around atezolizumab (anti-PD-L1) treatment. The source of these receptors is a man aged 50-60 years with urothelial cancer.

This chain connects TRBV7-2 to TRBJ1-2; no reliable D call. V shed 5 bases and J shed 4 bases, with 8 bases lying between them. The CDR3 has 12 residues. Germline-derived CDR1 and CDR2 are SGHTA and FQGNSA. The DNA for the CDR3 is TGTGCCAGCAGCGCGCGTAGCTATGGCTACACCTTC. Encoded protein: CASSARSYGYTF.

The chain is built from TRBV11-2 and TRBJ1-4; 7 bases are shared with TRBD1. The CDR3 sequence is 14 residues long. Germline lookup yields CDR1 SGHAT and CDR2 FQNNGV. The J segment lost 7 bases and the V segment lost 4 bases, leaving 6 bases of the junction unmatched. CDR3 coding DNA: TGTGCCAGCAGCTCACCGGACAGGCCTGAAAAACTGTTTTTT. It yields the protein CASSSPDRPEKLFF.

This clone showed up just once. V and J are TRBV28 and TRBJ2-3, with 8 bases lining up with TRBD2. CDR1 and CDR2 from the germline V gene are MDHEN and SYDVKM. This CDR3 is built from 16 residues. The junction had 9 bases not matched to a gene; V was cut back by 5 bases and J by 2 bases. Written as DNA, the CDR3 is TGTGCCAGCAGTACTAGGCGGGGGGAGGTCACAGATACGCAGTATTTT. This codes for CASSTRRGEVTDTQYF.

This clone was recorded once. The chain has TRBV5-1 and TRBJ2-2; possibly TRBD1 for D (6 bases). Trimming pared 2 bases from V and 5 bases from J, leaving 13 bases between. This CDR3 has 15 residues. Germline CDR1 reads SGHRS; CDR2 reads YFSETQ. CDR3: CASSLGQSSTGELFF. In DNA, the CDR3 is TGCGCCAGCAGCTTAGGACAGTCGAGTACCGGGGAGCTGTTTTTT.

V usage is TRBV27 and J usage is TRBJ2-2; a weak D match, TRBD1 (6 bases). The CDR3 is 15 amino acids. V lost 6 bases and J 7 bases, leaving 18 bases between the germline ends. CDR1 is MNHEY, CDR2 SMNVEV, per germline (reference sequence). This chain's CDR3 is CASRLEYRESGELFF. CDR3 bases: TGTGCCAGCAGACTAGAATACAGGGAAAGCGGGGAGCTGTTTTTT.

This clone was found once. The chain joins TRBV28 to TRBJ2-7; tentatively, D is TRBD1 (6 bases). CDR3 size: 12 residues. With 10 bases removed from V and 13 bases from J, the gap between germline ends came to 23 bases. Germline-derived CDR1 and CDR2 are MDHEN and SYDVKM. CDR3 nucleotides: TGTGCCACTGAATACAGGGCTCAAAACTACTACTTC. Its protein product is CATEYRAQNYYF.

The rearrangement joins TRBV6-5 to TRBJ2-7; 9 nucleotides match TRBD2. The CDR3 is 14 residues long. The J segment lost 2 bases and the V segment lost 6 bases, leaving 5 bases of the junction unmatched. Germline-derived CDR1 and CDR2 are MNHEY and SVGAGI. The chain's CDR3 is CASRLTSGPYEQYF. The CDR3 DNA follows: TGTGCCAGCAGGCTGACTAGCGGCCCCTACGAGCAGTACTTC.

CDR3 region: CASSPGGNEQFF. As DNA, the CDR3 is TGTGCCAGCAGCCCAGGAGGGAATGAGCAGTTCTTC. The chain joins TRBV7-3 to TRBJ2-1, with D tentatively TRBD2 (6 bases). V was pared by 5 bases and J by 7 bases, with 9 bases between. This CDR3 is 12 amino acids long. Looked up from germline, CDR1 is SGHTA and CDR2 is FQGTGA.

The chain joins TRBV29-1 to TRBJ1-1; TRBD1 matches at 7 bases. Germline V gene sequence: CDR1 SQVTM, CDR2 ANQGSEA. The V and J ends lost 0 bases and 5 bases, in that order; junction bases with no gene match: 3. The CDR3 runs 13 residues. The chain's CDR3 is CSVEDQGVTEAFF. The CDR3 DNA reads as TGCAGCGTTGAAGATCAGGGGGTGACTGAAGCTTTCTTT.

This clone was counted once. The CDR3 bases are TGTGCCAGCTCACCCTCCTTGCGAGCTGATGGCTACACCTTC. It specifies CASSPSLRADGYTF. V is TRBV18 and J is TRBJ1-2; no reliable D call. Per the germline V gene, CDR1 is KGHSH and CDR2 is LQKENI. This CDR3 is built from 14 residues. Trimming cost V 3 bases and J 6 bases, with 14 bases left between them.